This TCR beta chain appears in the sequencing data of a study of CD8+CD57+ T cells in acquired aplastic anemia. Investigators profiled TCR beta VDJ and CDR3 from genomic DNA template. MiXCR, applied by TCRdb to the reads, yields one record per CDR3 protein. The sample lists approximately 200,000 distinct CDR3 sequences; less than 65% were seen once. The CDR3 consists of 15 residues. Germline CDR1 is SEHNR and CDR2 is FQNEAQ (reference sequence). V was cut by 5 bases and J by 5 bases, with 16 bases left in between. This chain connects TRBV7-9 to TRBJ2-1; possibly TRBD1 or TRBD2 for D (5 bases each). The source is a human donor with severe aplastic anemia or a healthy control (not recorded which). Sequenced: sorted CD4+, CD8+, or CD8+CD57+ T cells (not recorded which) from PBMCs. For the CDR3, the DNA is TGTGCCAGCAGCCCGACCGGGACCCAGCACAATGAGCAGTTCTTC. Translating it yields CASSPTGTQHNEQFF.